This TCR beta chain originates from a study of cytomegalovirus exposure and HLA in healthy donors. General observations from the study: Later examination showed HLA-associated TCR beta chains had greater clonal expansion than equally common others.

The PCR used 60 Vbeta and 13 Jbeta primers. Repertoires were generated with immunoSEQ multiplex PCR, while TCRdb's copy carries only in-frame clones and drops some. The sample consists of approximately 130,000 clones, approximately 86% of them appearing once. Concerning this clone: The antigen remains undetermined.

The material sequenced was PBMCs. This receptor was obtained from a boy younger than 18 in good health and CMV-seronegative.

CDR3 DNA sequence: TGTGCCAGCAGCTTGGGAACGCGGACAGGGAAGTATAACTATGGCTACACCTTC. Amino acid sequence: CASSLGTRTGKYNYGYTF. The chain has TRBV5-6 and TRBJ1-2, with 8 bases aligning to TRBD1. Germline V gene data show CDR1 as SGHDT and CDR2 as YYEEEE. The V and J ends lost 0 bases and 1 base, in that order; junction bases with no gene match: 11. The CDR3 extends over 18 amino acids.